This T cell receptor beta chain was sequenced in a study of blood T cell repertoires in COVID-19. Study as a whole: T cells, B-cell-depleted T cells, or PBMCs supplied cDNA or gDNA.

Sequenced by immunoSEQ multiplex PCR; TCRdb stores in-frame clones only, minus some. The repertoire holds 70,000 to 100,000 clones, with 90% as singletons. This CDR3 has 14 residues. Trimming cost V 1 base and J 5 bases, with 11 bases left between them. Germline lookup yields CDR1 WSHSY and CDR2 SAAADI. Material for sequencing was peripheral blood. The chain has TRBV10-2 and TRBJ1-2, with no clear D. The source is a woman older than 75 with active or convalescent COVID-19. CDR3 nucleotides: TGCGCCAGCAGTGAGTTTCCAGGCTCTTATGGCTACACCTTC. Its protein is CASSEFPGSYGYTF.